The 5 T cell receptor beta chains presented below share a single source sample, sequenced in a study of cytomegalovirus exposure and HLA in healthy donors. Primers included in the PCR were 60 Vbeta and 13 Jbeta primers. Some clones are missing from TCRdb's copy, which holds only in-frame ones; the method was immunoSEQ multiplex PCR. The data show 90,000 to 150,000 clones, more than 60% seen once. Sequenced input: PBMCs. The receptors stem from a man aged 40-49 years in good health and CMV-seropositive.

The chain uses TRBV5-4 and TRBJ1-1, with D maybe TRBD1 (6 bases). The CDR3 is 15 amino acids. Trimming removed 4 bases from V and 4 bases from J, with 17 bases in between. The germline gives CDR1 SGHNT, CDR2 YYREEE (reference sequence). In DNA, the CDR3 is TGTGCCAGCAGCATACCACAGGGTCTTGGCACTGAAGCTTTCTTT. Residues: CASSIPQGLGTEAFF.

The CDR3 protein is CASKPGGNTIYF. As DNA, the CDR3 is TGTGCCAGCAAACCCGGGGGAAACACCATATATTTT. The genes are TRBV7-8 and TRBJ1-3; D gene uncertain. The V end was cut by 7 bases, the J end by 4 bases, with 8 bases between. Germline CDR1 SGHVS, CDR2 FQNEAQ. This CDR3 region has 12 residues.

The gene calls are TRBV6-5 and TRBJ2-5, with 9 positions matching TRBD2. The J call may be mistaken, given a closer DNA end match to TRBJ2-7. The CDR3 is made up of 15 amino acids. Germline V gene data show CDR1 as MNHEY and CDR2 as SVGAGI. CDR3 in amino acids: CASSRSGGSSYEQYF. The CDR3 DNA reads as TGTGCCAGCAGCAGAAGCGGGGGGAGCTCCTACGAGCAGTACTTC.

The chain joins TRBV5-1 to TRBJ2-3; D uncertain. The V and J ends lost 0 bases and 4 bases respectively, with 15 bases between them. CDR1 and CDR2 (germline): SGHRS, YFSETQ. The CDR3 runs to 16 residues. CDR3 loop: CASSLALAPGSDTQYF. DNA for the CDR3: TGCGCCAGCAGCTTGGCCCTGGCCCCCGGGTCAGATACGCAGTATTTT. The full variable domain, in which reference TRBV5-1 and TRBJ2-3 provide the parts outside the CDR3, is KAGVTQTPRYLIKTRGQQVTLSCSPISGHRSVSWYQQTPGQGLQFLFEYFSETQRNKGNFPGRFSGRQFSNSRSEMNVSTLELGDSALYLCASSLALAPGSDTQYFGPGTRLTVL.

This clone has just a few counts. The chain has TRBV6-5 and TRBJ1-2, with D tentatively TRBD1 (5 bases). Trimming cost V 2 bases and J 5 bases, with 15 bases left between them. CDR1 MNHEY and CDR2 SVGAGI come from the germline V gene. This CDR3 has 15 residues. In DNA form, the CDR3 reads TGTGCCAGCAGTTACGGCAGGGATGCGGCTTATGGCTACACCTTC. Translated, it gives CASSYGRDAAYGYTF.